The 27 T cell receptor beta chains reported below all come from one sample, sequenced in a study of blood T cell repertoires in COVID-19. Clones were sequenced by immunoSEQ multiplex PCR, and TCRdb holds only the in-frame ones, with some missing. The table has about 230,000 clones, roughly 83% seen once. The material sequenced was peripheral blood. Receptor source: a woman in her fifties or sixties with acute or convalescent COVID-19.

The chain couples TRBV5-4 to TRBJ2-5, with 7 bases identical to TRBD2. The germline V gene has CDR1 SGHNT and CDR2 YYREEE (reference sequence). This CDR3 comprises 16 residues. J gave up 0 bases and V 4 bases, and 9 bases lay outside the gene matches. CDR3 DNA: TGTGCCAGCAGCGCGCGGGGAGGGCCAGACCAAGAGACCCAGTACTTC. Protein sequence: CASSARGGPDQETQYF.

In its sample, this clone was seen once. This chain uses TRBV7-9 with TRBJ1-3; D is possibly TRBD1 (5 bases). V dropped 5 bases and J dropped 0 bases, with 14 bases sitting between them. Germline V gives CDR1 SEHNR, CDR2 FQNEAQ (reference sequence). The CDR3 is 16 residues long. This chain's CDR3 is CASSPRGSSSGNTIYF. The CDR3 DNA is TGTGCCAGCAGCCCCCGGGGGTCTAGCTCTGGAAACACCATATATTTT.

The CDR3 is CASSQGATNEKLFF. The CDR3, as DNA: TGTGCCAGCTCACAGGGGGCAACTAATGAAAAACTGTTTTTT. The J gene is TRBJ1-4, the V gene TRBV18, with D possibly TRBD1 on 6 matching bases. This CDR3 contains 14 residues. With 4 bases removed from V and 0 bases from J, the gap between germline ends came to 6 bases. The germline gives CDR1 KGHSH, CDR2 LQKENI.

In this sample, this clone turned up many times. V and J are TRBV7-2 and TRBJ1-1, with 7 bases that match TRBD1. The germline CDR1 and CDR2 sequences are SGHTA and FQGNSA. V trimming: 4 bases; J trimming: 6 bases; junction bases outside the gene matches: 11. The CDR3 is 15 amino acids. As DNA, the CDR3 is TGTGCCAGCAGCTACTCTCCGACAGGGCAATCTGAAGCTTTCTTT. This encodes CASSYSPTGQSEAFF.

The V and J genes are TRBV7-3 and TRBJ1-2; 8 positions match TRBD1. The CDR3 spans 16 residues. The trim removed 2 bases at V and 8 bases at J, leaving 13 bases unmatched. Germline lookup yields CDR1 SGHTA and CDR2 FQGTGA. CDR3 in amino acids: CASSLAPGTGTAGYTF. CDR3 bases: TGTGCCAGCAGCTTAGCCCCCGGGACAGGCACAGCCGGCTACACCTTC.

The genes are TRBV6-1 and TRBJ2-2; 7 positions match TRBD2. The trim removed 2 bases at V and 4 bases at J, leaving 4 bases unmatched. The CDR3 loop spans 15 amino acids. The germline V gene has CDR1 MNHNS and CDR2 SASEGT. CDR3 nucleotide sequence: TGTGCCAGCAGTGAATGGGGGGGGTCCACCGGGGAGCTGTTTTTT. Its protein product is CASSEWGGSTGELFF.

The chain carries TRBV3-1 (or the pseudogene TRBV3-2) and TRBJ2-1; 8 positions match TRBD2. The V gene end was trimmed by 6 bases and the J gene end by 4 bases; junction bases not matched to a gene: 8. Germline assignment: CDR1 LGHDT and CDR2 YNNKEL (reference sequence). The CDR3 runs 15 residues. CDR3 sequence: CASRTTSGSYNEQFF. The CDR3 region has the DNA TGTGCCAGCAGGACCACTAGCGGTAGTTACAATGAGCAGTTCTTC.

V gene TRBV5-1 combines with J gene TRBJ1-6; D is uncertain. The ends were cut back, 4 bases at V and 7 bases at J, with 12 bases in the middle. Germline V gene sequence: CDR1 SGHRS, CDR2 YFSETQ. The CDR3 has 14 residues. CDR3 sequence: CASSVSHSNSPLHF. In DNA, the CDR3 is TGCGCCAGCAGCGTGAGTCATTCCAATTCACCCCTCCACTTT.

This chain joins TRBV28 and TRBJ1-2, with 12 positions matching TRBD1. The germline CDR1 and CDR2 sequences are MDHEN and SYDVKM. CDR3 size: 15 residues. Germline trimming cut 4 bases from V and 6 bases from J; bases unmatched to any gene: 6. The CDR3 region is CASSSGDRGRNGYTF. Here the CDR3 DNA reads TGTGCCAGCAGTTCCGGGGACAGGGGGCGGAATGGCTACACCTTC.

This sequence joins TRBV30 and TRBJ1-1; D is perhaps TRBD1 (5 bases). The length of the CDR3 is 17 residues. Looked up from germline, CDR1 is GTSNPN and CDR2 is SVGIG (reference sequence). Trimming removed 4 bases at V and 6 bases at J, with 27 bases between. The CDR3 sequence is CAWNAGGGNPSDAEAFF. In DNA form, the CDR3 reads TGTGCCTGGAACGCCGGGGGTGGGAACCCTTCAGACGCTGAAGCTTTCTTT.

This sequence joins TRBV3-1 (or the pseudogene TRBV3-2) and TRBJ1-1; TRBD1 is a possible D gene (5 bases). CDR1 is LGHDT and CDR2 is YNNKEL in the germline V gene (reference sequence). The CDR3 length is 13 residues. Trimming pared 3 bases from V and 11 bases from J, leaving 16 bases between. As DNA, the CDR3 is TGTGCCAGCAGCCACGGTGGGGGGACCTGGGCTTTCTTT. Protein sequence: CASSHGGGTWAFF.

This chain uses TRBV19 with TRBJ2-7; D is ambiguous. Trimming pared 5 bases from V and 2 bases from J, leaving 13 bases between. The CDR3 loop spans 14 amino acids. Per germline, CDR1 LNHDA and CDR2 SQIVND (reference sequence). The CDR3 nucleotides read TGTGCCAGTAGTGTCAGGTTGAGCACCTACGAGCAGTACTTC. It specifies CASSVRLSTYEQYF.

This clone appeared a single time. V gene TRBV19 combines with J gene TRBJ1-5; possibly TRBD1 for D (5 bases). V lost 5 bases to trimming and J lost 7 bases, with 12 bases between them. The CDR3 spans 13 residues. Per the germline V gene, CDR1 is LNHDA and CDR2 is SQIVND (reference sequence). The CDR3 bases are TGTGCCAGTAGTCAGGGAGGTGGACAGCCCCAGCATTTT. As protein: CASSQGGGQPQHF.

The chain has TRBV6-1 and TRBJ1-2; no clear D gene. Germline lookup yields CDR1 MNHNS and CDR2 SASEGT. Trimming took 1 base from V and 4 from J, leaving 16 bases between them. This CDR3 spans 16 amino acids. For the CDR3, the DNA is TGTGCCAGCAGTGAAGTACCCGGGGATCCAGTCTATGGCTACACCTTC. It translates to CASSEVPGDPVYGYTF.

This rearrangement joins TRBV7-2 to TRBJ2-1; TRBD2 aligns across 8 bases. This CDR3 has 16 amino acids. Germline CDR1 reads SGHTA; CDR2 reads FQGNSA. Unmatched junction bases numbered 13, after V lost 4 bases and J lost 8 bases. CDR3 bases: TGTGCCAGCAGCTCCCAGGCGGGAGGTTCTGCGTATGAGCAGTTCTTC. Its protein is CASSSQAGGSAYEQFF.

This chain joins TRBV12-3 or TRBV12-4 and TRBJ2-5; D is uncertain. V was shortened by 2 bases and J by 3 bases, with 7 bases between the two germline ends. The CDR3 totals 13 residues. The CDR3 protein is CASSLFGEETQYF. The CDR3 bases are TGTGCCAGCAGTTTATTCGGAGAAGAGACCCAGTACTTC.

The chain employs TRBV18 and TRBJ1-2; D perhaps matches TRBD1 (5 bases). Germline V CDR1 and CDR2: KGHSH, LQKENI. Trimming removed 4 bases from V and 5 bases from J, with 20 bases in between. The CDR3 is 16 residues long. The CDR3 sequence is CASSLYQDTLGYGYTF. The CDR3 coding sequence is TGTGCCAGCTCACTTTATCAGGACACACTGGGGTATGGCTACACCTTC.

In its sample, this clone was seen once. The chain recombines TRBV6-2 or TRBV6-3 with TRBJ1-6; TRBD1 is a possible D gene (5 bases). The germline V gene encodes CDR1 MNHEY and CDR2 SVGEGT. The CDR3 runs to 14 residues. V lost 5 bases and J 13 bases, leaving 18 bases between the germline ends. The CDR3 bases are TGTGCCAGCAGTCTCGGGGGGGGAATGATCCCCCTCCACTTT. It translates to CASSLGGGMIPLHF.

The gene calls are TRBV5-5 and TRBJ2-7, with TRBD1 matching 11 bases. The V segment lost 5 bases and the J segment 6 bases; nucleotides outside the gene matches: 7. This CDR3 has 14 amino acids. Per germline, CDR1 SGHKS and CDR2 YYEKEE (reference sequence). In DNA form, the CDR3 reads TGTGCCAGCAGTTCCGGGACAGGGGGAAGCGAGCAGTACTTC. Translating gives CASSSGTGGSEQYF.

V and J are TRBV7-6 and TRBJ2-1; 8 positions agree with TRBD1. Per the germline V gene, CDR1 is SGHVS and CDR2 is FNYEAQ. CDR3 size: 16 residues. V trimming: 4 bases; J trimming: 6 bases; junction bases outside the gene matches: 11. The CDR3: CASSSGQGRGSNEQFF. The CDR3 DNA is TGTGCCAGCAGCTCAGGACAGGGACGAGGAAGCAATGAGCAGTTCTTC. The variable domain in full, with the rest retrieved from reference TRBV7-6 and TRBJ2-1, is GAGVSQSPRYKVTKRGQDVALRCDPISGHVSLYWYRQALGQGPEFLTYFNYEAQQDKSGLPNDRFSAERPEGSISTLTIQRTEQRDSAMYRCASSSGQGRGSNEQFFGPGTRLTVL.

V and J are TRBV3-1 (or the pseudogene TRBV3-2) and TRBJ2-7; tentative D call: TRBD2 (5 bases). Trimming removed 2 bases at V and 4 bases at J, with 12 bases between. Germline V gene sequence: CDR1 LGHDT, CDR2 YNNKEL (reference sequence). The CDR3 sequence is 14 residues long. The chain's CDR3 is CASSQNVGVYEQYF. The CDR3 region has the DNA TGTGCCAGCAGCCAAAACGTCGGGGTTTACGAGCAGTACTTC.

The chain combines TRBV14 with TRBJ1-2; 7 positions agree with TRBD1. Germline V CDR1 and CDR2: SGHDN, FVKESK. V shed 1 base and J 4 bases; nucleotides not matched to a gene: 6. This CDR3 is 15 amino acids long. CDR3 residues: CASSQVKGGFYGYTF. The CDR3 region has the DNA TGTGCCAGCAGCCAAGTTAAAGGGGGCTTCTATGGCTACACCTTC.

This clone was seen only once. This sequence joins TRBV11-2 and TRBJ2-2, with 7 bases identical to TRBD2. The germline V gene has CDR1 SGHAT and CDR2 FQNNGV. The CDR3 consists of 15 residues. Unmatched junction bases numbered 6, after V lost 3 bases and J lost 5 bases. The CDR3 DNA sequence: TGTGCCAGCAGCTTTGGGCAGGGACTAACCGGGGAGCTGTTTTTT. Translated: CASSFGQGLTGELFF.

Regarding this clone: Within the sample, other DNA sequences also encode this same CDR3. The chain couples TRBV5-1 to TRBJ2-7, with 9 bases identical to TRBD2. The CDR3 runs 15 residues. Germline CDR1 is SGHRS and CDR2 is YFSETQ. V gave up 0 bases and J gave up 2 bases; unmatched junction bases: 3. The CDR3 region is CASSLAASGAYEQYF. The CDR3 DNA follows: TGCGCCAGCAGCTTGGCGGCTAGCGGGGCCTACGAGCAGTACTTC.

The chain recombines TRBV12-3 or TRBV12-4 with TRBJ1-2; D is possibly TRBD1 (5 bases). Trimming took off 0 bases at V and 7 bases at J, with 6 bases between the two ends. This CDR3 is built from 12 residues. Here the CDR3 reads CASSLAGGGYTF. The CDR3 nucleotides read TGTGCCAGCAGTTTAGCGGGGGGTGGCTACACCTTC.

This rearrangement joins TRBV27 to TRBJ1-1; D is undetermined. The germline V gene has CDR1 MNHEY and CDR2 SMNVEV (reference sequence). Trimming pared 0 bases from V and 3 bases from J, leaving 11 bases between. The CDR3 is 15 residues long. CDR3 sequence reads: CASSLSLGGDTEAFF. Here the CDR3 DNA reads TGTGCCAGCAGTTTATCGTTGGGAGGAGACACTGAAGCTTTCTTT.

V is TRBV7-8 and J is TRBJ2-1, with D perhaps TRBD1 (6 bases). V was cut by 3 bases and J by 5 bases, with 8 bases left in between. In germline, CDR1 is SGHVS, CDR2 FQNEAQ. The CDR3 has 13 amino acids. The CDR3 DNA sequence: TGTGCCAGCAGCTTGGACAGCGACAATGAGCAGTTCTTC. Translation gives CASSLDSDNEQFF.